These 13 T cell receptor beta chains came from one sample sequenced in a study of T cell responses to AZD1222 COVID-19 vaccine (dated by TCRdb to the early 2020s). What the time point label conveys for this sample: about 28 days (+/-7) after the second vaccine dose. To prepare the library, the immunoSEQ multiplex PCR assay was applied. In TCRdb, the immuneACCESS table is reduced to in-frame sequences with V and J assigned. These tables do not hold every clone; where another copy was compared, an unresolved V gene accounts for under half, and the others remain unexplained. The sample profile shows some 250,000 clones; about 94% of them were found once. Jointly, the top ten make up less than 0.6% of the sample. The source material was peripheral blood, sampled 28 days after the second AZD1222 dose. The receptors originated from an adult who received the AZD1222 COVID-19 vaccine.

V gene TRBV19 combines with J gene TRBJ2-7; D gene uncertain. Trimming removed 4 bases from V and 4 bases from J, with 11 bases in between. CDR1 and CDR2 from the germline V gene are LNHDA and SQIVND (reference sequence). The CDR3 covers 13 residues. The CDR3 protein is CASSRQGFYEQYF. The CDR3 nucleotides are TGTGCCAGTAGTAGACAAGGTTTTTACGAGCAGTACTTC.

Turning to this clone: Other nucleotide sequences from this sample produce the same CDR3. The CDR3, as DNA: TGTGCCAGCAGTGAGTCAGGGGGCTACACCTTC. Translating gives CASSESGGYTF. The chain recombines TRBV25-1 with TRBJ1-2; possible D gene TRBD1, 5 bases. The CDR3 contains 11 residues. Germline-derived CDR1 and CDR2 are MGHDK and SYGVNS. V lost 3 bases to trimming and J lost 8 bases, with 7 bases between them.

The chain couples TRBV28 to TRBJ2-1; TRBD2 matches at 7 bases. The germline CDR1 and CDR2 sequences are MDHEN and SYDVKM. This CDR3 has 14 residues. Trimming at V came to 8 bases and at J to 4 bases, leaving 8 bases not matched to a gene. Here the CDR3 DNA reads TGTGCCAGCTTGGGGGAGCGGGAATACAATGAGCAGTTCTTC. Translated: CASLGEREYNEQFF.

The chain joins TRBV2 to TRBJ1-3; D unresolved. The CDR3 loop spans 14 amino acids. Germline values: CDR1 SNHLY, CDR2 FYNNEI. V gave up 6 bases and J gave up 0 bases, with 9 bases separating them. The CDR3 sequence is CASSPLGSGNTIYF. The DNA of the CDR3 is TGTGCCAGCAGCCCATTAGGCTCTGGAAACACCATATATTTT.

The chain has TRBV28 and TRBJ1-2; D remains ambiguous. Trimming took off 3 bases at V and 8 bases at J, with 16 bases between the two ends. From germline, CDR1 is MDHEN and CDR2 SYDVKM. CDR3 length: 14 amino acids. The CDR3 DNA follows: TGTGCCAGCAGTTTGGGCGGCGGATTGGAGGGCTACACCTTC. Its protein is CASSLGGGLEGYTF.

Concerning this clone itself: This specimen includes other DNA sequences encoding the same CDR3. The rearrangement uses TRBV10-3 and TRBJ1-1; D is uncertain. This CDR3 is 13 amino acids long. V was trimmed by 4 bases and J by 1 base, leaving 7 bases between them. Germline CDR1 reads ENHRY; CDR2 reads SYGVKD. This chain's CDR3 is CAISGTGNTEAFF. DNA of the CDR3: TGTGCCATCAGTGGTACTGGGAACACTGAAGCTTTCTTT.

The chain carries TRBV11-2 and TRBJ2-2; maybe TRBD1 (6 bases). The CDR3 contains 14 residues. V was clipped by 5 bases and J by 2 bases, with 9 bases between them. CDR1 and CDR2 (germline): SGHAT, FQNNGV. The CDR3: CASSRGHNTGELFF. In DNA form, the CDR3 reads TGTGCCAGCAGCCGGGGACATAACACCGGGGAGCTGTTTTTT.

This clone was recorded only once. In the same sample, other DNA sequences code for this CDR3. CDR3 amino acids: CASSTDGNEKLFF. CDR3 DNA: TGCGCCAGCAGCACGGACGGTAATGAAAAACTGTTTTTT. J is TRBJ1-4 and V is TRBV5-1; D ambiguous. V lost 4 bases, J lost 4 bases, and 8 bases lay in between. The CDR3 is made up of 13 amino acids. The germline V gene has CDR1 SGHRS and CDR2 YFSETQ.

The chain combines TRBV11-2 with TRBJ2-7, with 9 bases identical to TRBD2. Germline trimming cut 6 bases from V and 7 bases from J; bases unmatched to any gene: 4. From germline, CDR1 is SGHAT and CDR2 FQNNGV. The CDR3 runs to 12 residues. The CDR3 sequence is CASSLSGGEQYF. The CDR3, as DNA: TGTGCCAGCAGTCTTAGCGGGGGAGAGCAGTACTTC.

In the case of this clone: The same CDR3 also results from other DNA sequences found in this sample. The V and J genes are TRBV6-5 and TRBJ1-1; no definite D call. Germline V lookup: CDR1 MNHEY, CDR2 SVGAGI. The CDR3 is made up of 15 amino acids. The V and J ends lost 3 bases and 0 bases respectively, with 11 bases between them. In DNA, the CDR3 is TGTGCCAGCAGTTATCCTGGACGGATGAACACTGAAGCTTTCTTT. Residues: CASSYPGRMNTEAFF.

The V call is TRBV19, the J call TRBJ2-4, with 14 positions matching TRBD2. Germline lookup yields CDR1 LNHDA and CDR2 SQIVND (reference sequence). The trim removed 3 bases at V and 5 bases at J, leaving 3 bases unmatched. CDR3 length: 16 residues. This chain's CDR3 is CASSMLGLAGENIQYF. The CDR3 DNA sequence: TGTGCCAGTAGTATGCTGGGACTAGCGGGAGAAAACATTCAGTACTTC.

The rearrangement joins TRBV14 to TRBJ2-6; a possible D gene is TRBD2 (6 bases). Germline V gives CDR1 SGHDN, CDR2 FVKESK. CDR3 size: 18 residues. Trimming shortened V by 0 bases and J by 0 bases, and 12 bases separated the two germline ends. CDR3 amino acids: CASSQDIRGSSGANVLTF. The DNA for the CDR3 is TGTGCCAGCAGCCAAGATATTCGGGGGAGCTCTGGGGCCAACGTCCTGACTTTC.

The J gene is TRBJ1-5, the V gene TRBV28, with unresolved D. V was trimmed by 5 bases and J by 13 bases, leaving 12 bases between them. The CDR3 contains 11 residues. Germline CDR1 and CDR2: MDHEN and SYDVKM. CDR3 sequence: CASSPPGIQHF. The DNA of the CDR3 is TGTGCCAGCAGTCCCCCGGGCATACAGCATTTT.